The sequence of this TCR beta chain was determined in a study of blood T cell repertoires in COVID-19 (TCRdb year 2020). For context, the study as a whole: Collaborator samples came from the United States, Italy and Spain and covered acute and convalescent phases of COVID-19. The prospective study material was composed of cDNA or gDNA derived from T cells, B-cell-depleted T cells, or PBMCs. Deeply sampled blood TCRbeta repertoires from subjects exposed to, actively infected with, or recovered from COVID-19 were included in the dataset. The repertoires were made available in a free public database intended to serve as a resource for research on the immune response to SARS-CoV-2. The samples were drawn from the first 160 participants of the ongoing ImmuneRACE study and from 950 to 1,500 subjects provided by 6 global collaborators. Nearly every sample came with metadata listing a de-identified subject ID, COVID-19 status, age in years and sex. Where HLA class I and class II types were available, the types were taken from metadata supplied by the sample provider, not from assay-based typing.

Collaborating institutions collected whole blood in K2EDTA tubes following their own protocols. Collaborator samples were shipped for TCRbeta analysis as frozen whole blood, isolated PBMCs, or DNA extracted from either sample type. TCRbeta CDR3 regions were amplified from genomic DNA by means of the immunoSEQ Assay, a bias-controlled multiplex PCR. From the authors' description of their analysis: The number of nucleated cells in each sample was estimated by amplification of reference gene primers within the assay. To quantify the absolute abundance of each unique TCRbeta CDR3 rearrangement, sequence reads were collapsed and filtered. Productive Simpson clonality was computed per sample as the square root of Simpson's diversity index over productive rearrangements. In its TCRdb copy, this immuneACCESS table keeps in-frame sequences only and misses some clones. Where compared with another copy, unresolved V genes explain less than half of these, and the others have no known cause. The V and J calls and clone size come from that table; D and trimming were worked out from the DNA. The sample table lists about 66,000 clones, 70% to 90% of them with a count of one. The top ten clones comprise 5.5% to 8.5% of the sample.

Results and caveats for the whole study, not just this receptor: How much clinical and demographic metadata was included differed by source and by participant, and the metadata was provided uncurated.

Turning to this clone: The target of this receptor is not known. Base qualities are not at hand, and no much larger clone is one base apart.

The sequencing input was peripheral blood. The TCR was taken from a man between 50 and 59 years old with active COVID-19.

This receptor has the CDR3 CASSQAGTGNTYTF. At the DNA level, the sequence is TGTGCCAGCAGCCAAGCCGGGACAGGGAATACCTACACCTTC. The chain joins TRBV3-1 (or the pseudogene TRBV3-2) to TRBJ1-2; a stretch of 9 junction bases matches TRBD1. Via the germline V gene (reference sequence), CDR1 is LGHDT and CDR2 YNNKEL. The junction shows trimming of 1 base on V and 10 bases on J, and the gene matches do not reach 7 bases of it. The CDR3 runs 14 amino acids, cysteine and phenylalanine included. The retained sequence is limited to the CDR3, 42 bases, with the frame set at the first base.